These 4 T cell receptor beta chains were all obtained from the same sample, sequenced in a study of cytomegalovirus exposure and HLA in healthy donors. Amplification used 60 Vbeta primers and 13 Jbeta primers. Clones were sequenced by immunoSEQ multiplex PCR, and TCRdb holds only the in-frame ones, with some missing. The sample shows tens of thousands of clones, around 79% of them seen only once. The sequencing input was PBMCs. These receptors came from a woman aged 35 to 49 in good health and CMV-seropositive.

This clone has just a few counts. The chain couples TRBV5-6 to TRBJ1-6; D may be TRBD1 (6 bases). There are 17 residues in the CDR3. V lost 2 bases and J lost 2, with 14 bases in between. Germline V gene data show CDR1 as SGHDT and CDR2 as YYEEEE. The CDR3 region has the DNA TGTGCCAGCAGCTTCGCAGGGGAATTTACCTATAATTCACCCCTCCACTTT. This sequence encodes CASSFAGEFTYNSPLHF.

The chain uses TRBV7-9 and TRBJ2-5; 7 bases line up with TRBD2. The CDR3 has 14 residues. The V segment lost 6 bases and the J segment 4 bases; nucleotides outside the gene matches: 8. Germline V gives CDR1 SEHNR, CDR2 FQNEAQ (reference sequence). The CDR3 coding sequence is TGTGCCAGCAGACCCCCTGGGGGGGGAGAGACCCAGTACTTC. Translation: CASRPPGGGETQYF.

This chain connects TRBV18 to TRBJ2-3, with D hard to call. The germline gives CDR1 KGHSH, CDR2 LQKENI. This CDR3 is built from 13 residues. V was cut by 6 bases and J by 0 bases, with 7 bases left in between. CDR3 nucleotides: TGTGCCAGCTCGCAGACTAGCACAGATACGCAGTATTTT. This translates into CASSQTSTDTQYF.

This clone has only one observation. CDR3 region: CASSLRTSTDTQYF. Written as DNA, the CDR3 is TGTGCCAGCAGCTTACGGACAAGCACAGATACGCAGTATTTT. The rearrangement uses TRBV7-3 and TRBJ2-3, with D perhaps matching TRBD1 (5 bases). This CDR3 spans 14 amino acids. V was trimmed by 2 bases and J by 0 bases, leaving 6 bases between them. The germline V gene has CDR1 SGHTA and CDR2 FQGTGA.